The rows below give T cell receptor beta chains drawn from one sample of a study of response to subunit inactivated influenza vaccine. TCRdb re-called the RT-PCR reads through MiXCR, storing one row per CDR3 protein. The table shows around 580,000 distinct CDR3 sequences, with 12% occurring only once. The sample in question was PBMCs from blood, obtained on the day of vaccination. The receptors originated from a man in his fifties or sixties who received an inactivated influenza vaccine. Each CDR3 is given with its conserved first and last residue. A D gene is named only where the DNA matches it firmly. Where a row states a size, it is once, few, many or the class of an expanded clone; other rows omit it.

D gene: NA
clone size: NA
V gene: TRBV12-3/TRBV12-4
J gene: TRBJ1-4
CDR3 protein: CASGGYPGEKLFF
CDR3 DNA: TGTGCCAGCGGGGGCTACCCCGGTGAAAAACTGTTTTTT

D gene: TRBD2
clone size: NA
V gene: TRBV20-1
J gene: TRBJ2-3
CDR3 protein: CSALRLAGAKDTQYF
CDR3 DNA: TGCAGTGCGTTAAGACTAGCGGGAGCTAAAGATACGCAGTATTTT

D gene: NA
clone size: few
V gene: TRBV20-1
J gene: TRBJ2-3
CDR3 protein: CSALPWGSDTQYF
CDR3 DNA: TGCAGTGCCTTACCCTGGGGATCAGATACGCAGTATTTT

D gene: NA
clone size: NA
V gene: TRBV24-1
J gene: TRBJ1-5
CDR3 protein: CATSQMSNQPQHF
CDR3 DNA: TGTGCCACCAGCCAGATGAGCAATCAGCCCCAGCATTTT

D gene: NA
clone size: few
V gene: TRBV3-1
J gene: TRBJ2-3
CDR3 protein: CASSLDSITDTQYF
CDR3 DNA: TGTGCCAGCAGCCTCGACAGCATCACAGATACGCAGTATTTT

D gene: TRBD1
clone size: NA
V gene: TRBV7-2
J gene: TRBJ2-7
CDR3 protein: CASSRPGTGFGSYEQYF
CDR3 DNA: TGTGCCAGCAGCCGTCCCGGGACAGGGTTCGGCTCCTACGAGCAGTACTTC

D gene: NA
clone size: many
V gene: TRBV3-1
J gene: TRBJ2-5
CDR3 protein: CASSQGGQETQYF
CDR3 DNA: TGTGCCAGCAGCCAAGGGGGCCAAGAGACCCAGTACTTC

D gene: TRBD2
clone size: few
V gene: TRBV11-3
J gene: TRBJ2-7
CDR3 protein: CASSLGWPGQEILWTSGTQQYF
CDR3 DNA: TGTGCCAGCAGCTTAGGATGGCCCGGACAAGAAATTCTTTGGACTAGCGGGACACAGCAGTACTTC

D gene: NA
clone size: few
V gene: TRBV4-3
J gene: TRBJ2-7
CDR3 protein: CASSQEGRGEQYF
CDR3 DNA: TGCGCCAGCAGCCAAGAAGGCCGAGGGGAGCAGTACTTC

D gene: NA
clone size: many
V gene: TRBV4-1
J gene: TRBJ1-4
CDR3 protein: CASSPTALNEKLFF
CDR3 DNA: TGCGCCAGCAGTCCGACAGCGCTTAATGAAAAACTGTTTTTT

D gene: TRBD2
clone size: NA
V gene: TRBV7-2
J gene: TRBJ2-5
CDR3 protein: CASSFVAGYQETQYF
CDR3 DNA: TGTGCCAGCAGCTTTGTAGCGGGGTACCAAGAGACCCAGTACTTC

D gene: TRBD2
clone size: few
V gene: TRBV7-9
J gene: TRBJ2-7
CDR3 protein: CASRAGLGEQYF
CDR3 DNA: TGTGCCAGTAGAGCGGGGTTAGGCGAGCAGTACTTC

D gene: NA
clone size: few
V gene: TRBV7-8
J gene: TRBJ1-1
CDR3 protein: CASSPSRVEAFF
CDR3 DNA: TGTGCCAGCAGCCCCTCTAGGGTTGAAGCTTTCTTT

D gene: TRBD1
clone size: few
V gene: TRBV27
J gene: TRBJ2-4
CDR3 protein: CASSFRDRAIQYF
CDR3 DNA: TGTGCCAGCAGTTTCCGGGACAGGGCCATTCAGTACTTC

D gene: TRBD2
clone size: many
V gene: TRBV4-3
J gene: TRBJ2-5
CDR3 protein: CASSPGGAGETQYF
CDR3 DNA: TGCGCCAGCAGCCCCGGGGGGGCGGGGGAGACCCAGTACTTC

D gene: TRBD2
clone size: NA
V gene: TRBV4-3
J gene: TRBJ2-1
CDR3 protein: CASSRQGGSGHNEQFF
CDR3 DNA: TGCGCCAGCAGCCGTCAGGGCGGGAGTGGGCACAATGAGCAGTTCTTC

D gene: TRBD1
clone size: few
V gene: TRBV12-3/TRBV12-4
J gene: TRBJ1-1
CDR3 protein: CASRTGMMNTEAFF
CDR3 DNA: TGTGCCAGCAGGACAGGGATGATGAACACTGAAGCTTTCTTT

D gene: NA
clone size: NA
V gene: TRBV12-3/TRBV12-4
J gene: TRBJ2-3
CDR3 protein: CASRLSASTDTQYF
CDR3 DNA: TGTGCCAGCAGGCTCTCGGCTAGCACAGATACGCAGTATTTT

D gene: TRBD1
clone size: many
V gene: TRBV28
J gene: TRBJ1-5
CDR3 protein: CASSSFRDRGSGQPQHF
CDR3 DNA: TGTGCCAGCAGTTCCTTCCGGGACAGGGGATCGGGGCAGCCCCAGCATTTT

D gene: NA
clone size: many
V gene: TRBV7-2
J gene: TRBJ2-3
CDR3 protein: CASSLVEDTQYF
CDR3 DNA: TGTGCCAGCAGCTTAGTTGAGGATACGCAGTATTTT

D gene: NA
clone size: NA
V gene: TRBV3-1
J gene: TRBJ2-3
CDR3 protein: CASSQEITTSGTDTQYF
CDR3 DNA: TGTGCCAGCAGCCAAGAAATAACGACTAGTGGCACAGATACGCAGTATTTT

D gene: NA
clone size: few
V gene: TRBV9
J gene: TRBJ2-1
CDR3 protein: CASSVAPSFSGTSYNEQFF
CDR3 DNA: TGTGCCAGCAGCGTAGCCCCAAGTTTTTCGGGGACTTCCTACAATGAGCAGTTCTTC

D gene: NA
clone size: few
V gene: TRBV5-6
J gene: TRBJ2-7
CDR3 protein: CASSFGQGAFYEQYF
CDR3 DNA: TGTGCCAGCAGCTTCGGGCAGGGCGCTTTCTACGAGCAGTACTTC

D gene: NA
clone size: few
V gene: TRBV7-3
J gene: TRBJ2-3
CDR3 protein: CASSLNAGPDTQYF
CDR3 DNA: TGTGCCAGCAGCTTAAACGCAGGGCCAGATACGCAGTATTTT

D gene: NA
clone size: NA
V gene: TRBV7-2
J gene: TRBJ2-5
CDR3 protein: CASSLTRQSQETQYF
CDR3 DNA: TGTGCCAGCAGCTTAACCCGACAGAGCCAAGAGACCCAGTACTTC

D gene: TRBD2
clone size: NA
V gene: TRBV7-6
J gene: TRBJ2-3
CDR3 protein: CASSRRGGHTDTQYF
CDR3 DNA: TGTGCCAGCAGCCGGCGGGGGGGCCATACAGATACGCAGTATTTT

D gene: NA
clone size: NA
V gene: TRBV7-2
J gene: TRBJ2-1
CDR3 protein: CASSYAPNSYNEQFF
CDR3 DNA: TGTGCCAGCAGCTACGCCCCAAATTCCTACAATGAGCAGTTCTTC

D gene: NA
clone size: few
V gene: TRBV12-3/TRBV12-4
J gene: TRBJ2-7
CDR3 protein: CASSSPGVPYEQYF
CDR3 DNA: TGTGCCAGCAGTTCTCCCGGTGTGCCCTACGAGCAGTACTTC

D gene: TRBD1
clone size: few
V gene: TRBV20-1
J gene: TRBJ2-1
CDR3 protein: CSATRGLGSNEQFF
CDR3 DNA: TGCAGTGCTACGAGGGGGCTGGGCTCCAATGAGCAGTTCTTC

D gene: TRBD2
clone size: few
V gene: TRBV6-1
J gene: TRBJ2-2
CDR3 protein: CASSAKLAAGELFF
CDR3 DNA: TGTGCCAGCAGTGCAAAACTAGCGGCCGGGGAGCTGTTTTTT

D gene: NA
clone size: many
V gene: TRBV5-1
J gene: TRBJ1-6
CDR3 protein: CASSLEGPWNSPLHF
CDR3 DNA: TGCGCCAGCAGCTTGGAGGGACCGTGGAATTCACCCCTCCACTTT

D gene: NA
clone size: few
V gene: TRBV27
J gene: TRBJ2-5
CDR3 protein: CASSLGQGVGTQYF
CDR3 DNA: TGTGCCAGCAGTTTAGGTCAAGGGGTGGGGACCCAGTACTTC

D gene: TRBD2
clone size: NA
V gene: TRBV7-2
J gene: TRBJ2-1
CDR3 protein: CASKRGGGNEQFF
CDR3 DNA: TGTGCCAGCAAACGGGGGGGAGGCAATGAGCAGTTCTTC

D gene: NA
clone size: few
V gene: TRBV7-3
J gene: TRBJ2-3
CDR3 protein: CASSLGGPPDTQYF
CDR3 DNA: TGTGCCAGCAGCTTGGGTGGGCCGCCAGATACGCAGTATTTT

D gene: NA
clone size: many
V gene: TRBV5-5
J gene: TRBJ2-1
CDR3 protein: CASSSISFEQFF
CDR3 DNA: TGTGCCAGCAGCTCCATATCTTTTGAGCAGTTCTTC

D gene: NA
clone size: NA
V gene: TRBV7-3
J gene: TRBJ2-2
CDR3 protein: CASSLLSGGNTGVLFF
CDR3 DNA: TGTGCCAGCAGCTTATTATCCGGGGGTAACACCGGGGTGCTGTTTTTT

D gene: TRBD1
clone size: many
V gene: TRBV12-3/TRBV12-4
J gene: TRBJ2-1
CDR3 protein: CASSGDRLRGNEQFF
CDR3 DNA: TGTGCCAGCAGCGGGGACAGACTCCGAGGCAATGAGCAGTTCTTC

D gene: TRBD2
clone size: NA
V gene: TRBV30
J gene: TRBJ2-1
CDR3 protein: CAWSVRGSGRGQFF
CDR3 DNA: TGTGCCTGGAGTGTACGGGGTAGCGGGCGAGGGCAGTTCTTC

D gene: NA
clone size: NA
V gene: TRBV6-2/TRBV6-3
J gene: TRBJ1-5
CDR3 protein: CASRREYSNQPQHF
CDR3 DNA: TGTGCCAGCCGGCGGGAATATAGCAATCAGCCCCAGCATTTT

D gene: TRBD1
clone size: many
V gene: TRBV10-3
J gene: TRBJ2-6
CDR3 protein: CATGQGATGANVLTF
CDR3 DNA: TGTGCCACGGGACAGGGGGCCACTGGGGCCAACGTCCTGACTTTC

D gene: NA
clone size: many
V gene: TRBV5-1
J gene: TRBJ2-5
CDR3 protein: CASSFRFATEETQYF
CDR3 DNA: TGCGCCAGCAGCTTTAGGTTCGCTACCGAAGAGACCCAGTACTTC

D gene: NA
clone size: few
V gene: TRBV10-2
J gene: TRBJ2-3
CDR3 protein: CASSGPGSTDTQYF
CDR3 DNA: TGCGCCAGCAGTGGACCCGGGAGCACAGATACGCAGTATTTT

D gene: TRBD1
clone size: many
V gene: TRBV29-1
J gene: TRBJ2-1
CDR3 protein: CSARTEGAHDEQFF
CDR3 DNA: TGCAGCGCCCGAACAGAGGGGGCTCATGATGAGCAGTTCTTC

D gene: NA
clone size: NA
V gene: TRBV5-1
J gene: TRBJ2-7
CDR3 protein: CASSLATGEQYF
CDR3 DNA: TGCGCCAGCAGCTTGGCCACGGGTGAGCAGTACTTC

D gene: NA
clone size: NA
V gene: TRBV15
J gene: TRBJ1-1
CDR3 protein: CATSRGRAVGTEAYF
CDR3 DNA: TGTGCCACCAGCAGAGGTAGGGCAGTCGGCACTGAAGCTTACTTT

D gene: TRBD2
clone size: NA
V gene: TRBV12-3/TRBV12-4
J gene: TRBJ2-3
CDR3 protein: CASDKVGGTRVQYF
CDR3 DNA: TGTGCCAGCGACAAGGTCGGGGGGACTCGAGTGCAGTATTTT

D gene: TRBD1
clone size: NA
V gene: TRBV20-1
J gene: TRBJ2-7
CDR3 protein: CSAAPGQSYEQYF
CDR3 DNA: TGCAGTGCTGCTCCGGGACAGTCCTACGAGCAGTACTTC

D gene: TRBD2
clone size: NA
V gene: TRBV20-1
J gene: TRBJ2-3
CDR3 protein: CSARLPSGGPDTQYF
CDR3 DNA: TGCAGTGCTAGACTTCCTAGCGGGGGACCAGATACGCAGTATTTT

D gene: NA
clone size: many
V gene: TRBV6-1
J gene: TRBJ2-2
CDR3 protein: CASRASSTGELFF
CDR3 DNA: TGTGCCAGCCGGGCTAGTTCCACCGGGGAGCTGTTTTTT

D gene: NA
clone size: NA
V gene: TRBV5-8
J gene: TRBJ2-7
CDR3 protein: CASRQDYSYEQYF
CDR3 DNA: TGTGCCAGCAGACAGGACTACTCCTACGAGCAGTACTTC

D gene: TRBD1
clone size: NA
V gene: TRBV10-3
J gene: TRBJ1-2
CDR3 protein: CAISERDRGRGYTF
CDR3 DNA: TGTGCCATCAGTGAGAGAGACAGGGGTCGTGGCTACACCTTC

D gene: NA
clone size: NA
V gene: TRBV4-2
J gene: TRBJ2-7
CDR3 protein: CASSPVGAGAFLAYEQYF
CDR3 DNA: TGTGCCAGCAGCCCCGTGGGGGCGGGGGCCTTCCTAGCCTACGAGCAGTACTTC

D gene: TRBD2
clone size: few
V gene: TRBV25-1
J gene: TRBJ2-1
CDR3 protein: CASSEGTSGRAIEQFF
CDR3 DNA: TGTGCCAGCAGTGAAGGGACTAGCGGGAGGGCCATTGAGCAGTTCTTC

D gene: TRBD1
clone size: few
V gene: TRBV11-2
J gene: TRBJ2-5
CDR3 protein: CASSYEQGAWETQYF
CDR3 DNA: TGTGCCAGCAGCTACGAACAGGGGGCCTGGGAGACCCAGTACTTC

D gene: TRBD1
clone size: many
V gene: TRBV24-1
J gene: TRBJ2-3
CDR3 protein: CATSDYGQGPDTQYF
CDR3 DNA: TGTGCCACCAGTGACTACGGACAGGGACCAGATACGCAGTATTTT